This T cell receptor beta chain was profiled in a study of T-cell reconstitution after alpha-beta-depleted transplantation in children. Preparing the TCRbeta library involved the use of unique molecular identifiers. TCRdb re-derived calls from the PCR reads in MiXCR, one entry per CDR3 protein. Of over 400,000 distinct CDR3 sequences in the sample, about 45% were seen once. This clonotype was counted a few times. V was pared by 2 bases and J by 2 bases, with 4 bases between. The CDR3 is 14 amino acids. The germline CDR1 and CDR2 sequences are KGHSH and LQKENI. Source: PBMCs, taken before TCRalphabeta/CD19-depleted stem cell transplant. This receptor was obtained from a girl aged 2 to 10 with aplastic anemia, due to receive a stem cell transplant. The chain uses TRBV18 and TRBJ2-6; D unclear. CDR3 nucleotide sequence: TGTGCCAGCTCACCAAATCCTGGGGCCAACGTCCTGACTTTC. Translating it yields CASSPNPGANVLTF.